This T cell receptor (beta chain) emerged from a study of early T cells in non-severe SARS-CoV-2 infection (dated by TCRdb to the early 2020s). At the level of the whole study: Because TCR sequencing relied on bulk RNA taken from unsorted whole blood, pairing of alpha and beta chains was not possible. Results and caveats for the whole study, not just this receptor: VDJdb matching was skewed toward anti-spike CD8 responses and likely underestimated virus-specific expansions by missing private and CD4 specificities.

The study was a case-control design nested within a healthcare worker cohort in London, UK, with weekly nasopharyngeal swab PCR tests and blood sampling. Between 23 and 31 March 2020, the week of the UK lockdown, healthcare workers were enrolled and then followed up weekly for as long as 16 weeks. The library came from 5' RACE. Sequencer: NextSeq 500. The TCR library protocol attached unique molecular identifiers to individual cDNA molecules to correct for sequencing error and PCR bias. TCR alpha and beta chains were both sequenced, and the abundances of alpha and beta sequences in each sample were closely correlated with each other. Per the source publication's procedure: Decombinator V4 was used to annotate TCR sequences for V gene, J gene and CDR3. Expanded TCRs were defined as changing significantly between any two time points under a Poisson model with p below 0.0001. TCR abundances were normalised to the total number of TCRs sequenced in each sample and reported as counts per million. MAIT TCRs were defined by TRAV1-2 paired with TRAJ12, TRAJ20 or TRAJ33, and iNKT TCRs by TRAV10 paired with TRAJ18. VDJdb, accessed 1 November 2021, was searched for CMV, EBV and SARS-CoV-2 annotated TCRs, with TCRs annotated for multiple antigens excluded. TCRdb took the public reads, trimmed them with fastp at Q25, ran MiXCR for clone calling and kept in-frame beta chains. Records with the same CDR3 protein are collapsed into one entry carrying the most frequent genes and DNA. TCRdb, not the original authors, processed these V and J calls. In this sample the table shows around 100,000 distinct CDR3 sequences, around 13% of which occur a single time. Approximately 6% of the sample lies in the top ten.

Deletion took 2 bases off V and 9 bases off J, with a span of 12 bases between the germline ends. From a lookup of the germline V gene, CDR1 and CDR2 are SGDLS and YYNGEE. Inclusive of the bounding cysteine and phenylalanine, the CDR3 is 13 residues long. The CDR3 DNA has 39 bases and is translated from base 1. In the case of this clonotype: Its antigen remains undetermined. No clone much larger than this one lies a single base away; base qualities are absent.

The specimen sequenced was whole blood. Rearrangement joined TRBV9 to TRBJ2-1, with TRBD2 as a weak D call on 6 bases. The TCR sequence derives from an adult who was a healthcare worker with PCR-confirmed SARS-CoV-2 infection or an uninfected control (not recorded which). The base sequence is TGTGCCAGCAGCGTGAGGGACTCCGGTGAGCAGTTCTTC. Its translation reads: CASSVRDSGEQFF.